This T cell receptor (beta chain) was obtained from a study of OX40 agonist ivuxolimab in advanced cancers. Overall study results and limits: Clonal expansion in partial responders at 0.1-3.0 mg/kg ranked among the lowest. CD4+ and CD8+ blood T cells expanded clonally by week 6 at 0.1 to 3.0 mg/kg. Expanded clones were, on average, more numerous in CD8+ T cells than in CD4+. Antigens targeted by the expanded peripheral T cells were not determined.

Worth noting for this clone: As yet, its antigen is unknown.

The data were produced by immunoSEQ multiplex PCR, yet TCRdb's version contains in-frame clones alone and is incomplete. This table has 50,000 to 70,000 clones, 84% appearing once. The CDR3 consists of 14 residues. Germline V CDR1 and CDR2: LNHDA, SQIVND (reference sequence). V lost 6 bases and J 1 base, leaving 9 bases between the germline ends. The chain combines TRBV19 with TRBJ2-2; D perhaps matches TRBD1 (5 bases). The receptor was derived from an adult with an advanced solid tumor such as melanoma, head and neck, liver or kidney cancer. The sample was CD4+ or CD8+ T cells sorted from blood, taken in a trial of the OX40 agonist ivuxolimab. This CDR3 reads CASSKDRNTGELFF. The CDR3 DNA is TGTGCCAGTAGCAAAGACAGGAACACCGGGGAGCTGTTTTTT.